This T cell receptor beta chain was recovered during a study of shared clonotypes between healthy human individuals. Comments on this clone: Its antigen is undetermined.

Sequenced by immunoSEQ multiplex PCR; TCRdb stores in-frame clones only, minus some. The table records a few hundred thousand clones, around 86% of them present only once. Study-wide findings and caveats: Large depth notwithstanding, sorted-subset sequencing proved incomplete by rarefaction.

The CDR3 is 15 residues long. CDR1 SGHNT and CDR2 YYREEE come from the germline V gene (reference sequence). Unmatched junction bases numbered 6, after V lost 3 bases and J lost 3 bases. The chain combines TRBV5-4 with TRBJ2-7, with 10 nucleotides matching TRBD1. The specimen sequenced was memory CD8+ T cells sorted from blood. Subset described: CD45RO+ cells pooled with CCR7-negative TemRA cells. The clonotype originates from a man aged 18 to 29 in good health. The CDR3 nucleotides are TGTGCCAGCAGCTACGCTGGGACAGGGGACTACGAGCAGTACTTC. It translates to CASSYAGTGDYEQYF.